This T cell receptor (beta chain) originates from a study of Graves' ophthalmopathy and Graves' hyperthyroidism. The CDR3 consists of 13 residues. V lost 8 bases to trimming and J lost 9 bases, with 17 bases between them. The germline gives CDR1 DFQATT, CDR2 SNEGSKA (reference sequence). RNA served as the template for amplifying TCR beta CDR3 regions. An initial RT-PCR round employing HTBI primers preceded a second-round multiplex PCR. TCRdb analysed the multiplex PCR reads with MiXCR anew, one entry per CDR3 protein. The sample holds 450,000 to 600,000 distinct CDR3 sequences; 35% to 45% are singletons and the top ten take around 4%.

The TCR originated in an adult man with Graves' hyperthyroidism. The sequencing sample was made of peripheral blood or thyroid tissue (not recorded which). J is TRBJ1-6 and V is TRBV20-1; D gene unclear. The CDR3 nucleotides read TGCAGTTTTGGAACGGGGTCCGGTTCACCCCTCCACTTT. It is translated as CSFGTGSGSPLHF.